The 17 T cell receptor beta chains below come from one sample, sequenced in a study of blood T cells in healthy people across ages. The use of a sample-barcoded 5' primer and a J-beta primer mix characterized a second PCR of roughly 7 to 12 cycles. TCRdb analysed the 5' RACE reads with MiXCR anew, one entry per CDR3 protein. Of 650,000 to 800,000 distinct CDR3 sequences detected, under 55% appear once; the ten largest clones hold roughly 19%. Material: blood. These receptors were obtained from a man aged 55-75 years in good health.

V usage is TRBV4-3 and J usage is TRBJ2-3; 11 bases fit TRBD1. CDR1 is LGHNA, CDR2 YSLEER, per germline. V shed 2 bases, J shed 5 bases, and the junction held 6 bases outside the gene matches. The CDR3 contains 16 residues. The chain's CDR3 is CASSQPGQGAEDTQYF. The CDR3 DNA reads TGCGCCAGCAGCCAACCCGGACAGGGGGCGGAAGATACGCAGTATTTT.

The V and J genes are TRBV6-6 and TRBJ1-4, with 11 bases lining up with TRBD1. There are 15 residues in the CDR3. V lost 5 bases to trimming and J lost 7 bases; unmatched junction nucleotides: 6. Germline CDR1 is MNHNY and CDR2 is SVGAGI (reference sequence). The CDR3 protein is CASSRTGGVGEKLFF. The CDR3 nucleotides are TGTGCCAGCAGTCGGACAGGGGGCGTAGGTGAAAAACTGTTTTTT.

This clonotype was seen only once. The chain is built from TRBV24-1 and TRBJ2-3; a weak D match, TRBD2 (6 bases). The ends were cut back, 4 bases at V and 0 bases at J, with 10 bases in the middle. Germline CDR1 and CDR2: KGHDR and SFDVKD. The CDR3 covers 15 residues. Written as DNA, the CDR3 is TGTGCCACCAGTGAATTAGCGGCGAGCACAGATACGCAGTATTTT. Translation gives CATSELAASTDTQYF.

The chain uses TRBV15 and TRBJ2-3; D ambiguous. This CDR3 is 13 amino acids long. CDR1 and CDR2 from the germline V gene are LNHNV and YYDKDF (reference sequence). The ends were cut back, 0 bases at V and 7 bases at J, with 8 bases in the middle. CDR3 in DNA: TGTGCCACCAGCAGAGAGTCGGATCATACGCAGTATTTT. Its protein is CATSRESDHTQYF.

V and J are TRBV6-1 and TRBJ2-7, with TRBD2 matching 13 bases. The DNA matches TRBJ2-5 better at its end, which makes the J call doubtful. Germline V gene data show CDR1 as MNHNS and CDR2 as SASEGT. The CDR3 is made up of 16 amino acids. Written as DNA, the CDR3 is TGTGCCAGCAGGCATCAACTAGCGGGGGGGCGAGAGACCCAGTACTTC. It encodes CASRHQLAGGRETQYF.

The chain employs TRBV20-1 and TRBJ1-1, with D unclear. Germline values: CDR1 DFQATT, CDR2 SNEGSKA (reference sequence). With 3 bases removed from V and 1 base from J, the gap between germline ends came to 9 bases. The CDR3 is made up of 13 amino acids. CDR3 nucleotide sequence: TGCAGTGCTAGTTTGTCCGCGAACACTGAAGCTTTCTTT. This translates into CSASLSANTEAFF.

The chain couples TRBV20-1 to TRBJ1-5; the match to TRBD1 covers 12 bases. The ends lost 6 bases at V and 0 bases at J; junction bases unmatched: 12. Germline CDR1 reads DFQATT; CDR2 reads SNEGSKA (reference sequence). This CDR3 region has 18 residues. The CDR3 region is CSAISGQGADYSNQPQHF. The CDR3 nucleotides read TGCAGTGCCATATCGGGACAGGGGGCCGACTATAGCAATCAGCCCCAGCATTTT.

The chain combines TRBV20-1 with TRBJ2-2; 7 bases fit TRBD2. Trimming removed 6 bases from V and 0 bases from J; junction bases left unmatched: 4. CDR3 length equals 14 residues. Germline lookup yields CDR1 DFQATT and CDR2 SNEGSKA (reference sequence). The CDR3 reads CSARDYANTGELFF. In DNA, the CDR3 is TGCAGTGCCAGGGACTATGCGAACACCGGGGAGCTGTTTTTT.

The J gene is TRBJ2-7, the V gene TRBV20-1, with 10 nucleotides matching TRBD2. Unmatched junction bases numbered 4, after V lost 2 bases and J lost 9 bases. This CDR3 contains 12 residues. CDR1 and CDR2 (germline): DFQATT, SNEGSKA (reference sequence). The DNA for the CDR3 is TGCAGTGCTAGAAAGGGACTAGCGCGGCAGTACTTC. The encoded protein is CSARKGLARQYF.

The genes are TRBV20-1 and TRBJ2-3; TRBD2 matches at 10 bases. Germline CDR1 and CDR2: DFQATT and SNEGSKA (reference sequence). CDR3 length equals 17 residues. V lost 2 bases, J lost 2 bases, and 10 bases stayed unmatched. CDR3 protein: CSARRELAGFTTDTQYF. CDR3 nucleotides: TGCAGTGCTAGACGGGAACTAGCGGGGTTTACCACAGATACGCAGTATTTT.

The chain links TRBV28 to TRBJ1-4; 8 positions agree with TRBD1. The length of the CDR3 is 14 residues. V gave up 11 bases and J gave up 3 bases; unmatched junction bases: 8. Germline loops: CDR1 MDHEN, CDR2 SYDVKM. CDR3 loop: CAGGQGTPNEKLFF. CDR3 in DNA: TGTGCCGGTGGACAGGGCACACCTAATGAAAAACTGTTTTTT.

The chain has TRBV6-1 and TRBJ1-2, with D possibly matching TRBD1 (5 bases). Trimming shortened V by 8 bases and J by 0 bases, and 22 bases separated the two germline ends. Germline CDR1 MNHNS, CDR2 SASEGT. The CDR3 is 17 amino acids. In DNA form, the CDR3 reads TGTGCCAGCCAGGGCTTGGCGGGAGTACTCTCTAACTATGGCTACACCTTC. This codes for CASQGLAGVLSNYGYTF.

Here the CDR3 DNA reads TGCAGTGTCCCCACCATAGCGGGCTTTGACTCCTACGAGCAGTACTTC. It is translated as CSVPTIAGFDSYEQYF. V is TRBV20-1 and J is TRBJ2-7, with TRBD2 identical over 7 bases. This CDR3 has 16 amino acids. The ends lost 7 bases at V and 0 bases at J; junction bases unmatched: 15. The germline V gene has CDR1 DFQATT and CDR2 SNEGSKA (reference sequence).

As DNA, the CDR3 is TGTGCCAGCACTACTATAGGAGGGGGGAGCTCCTACGAGCAGTACTTC. Residues: CASTTIGGGSSYEQYF. The chain carries TRBV28 and TRBJ2-7, with D possibly being TRBD1 or TRBD2 (6 bases each). Germline CDR1 MDHEN, CDR2 SYDVKM. Trimming removed 7 bases at V and 0 bases at J, with 19 bases between. This CDR3 spans 16 amino acids.

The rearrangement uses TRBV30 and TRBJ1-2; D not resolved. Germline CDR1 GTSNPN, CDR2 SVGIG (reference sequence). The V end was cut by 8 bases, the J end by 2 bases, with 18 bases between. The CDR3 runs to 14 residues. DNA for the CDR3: TGTGCCGCCAACCCGGGAGGGCTAAACTATGGCTACACCTTC. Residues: CAANPGGLNYGYTF.

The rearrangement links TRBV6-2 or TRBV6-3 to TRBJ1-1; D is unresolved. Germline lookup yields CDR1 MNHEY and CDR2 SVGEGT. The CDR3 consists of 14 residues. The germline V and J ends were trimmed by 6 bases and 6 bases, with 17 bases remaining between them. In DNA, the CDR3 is TGTGCCAGCAGCCGGACGGGAAGGGCTCCTGAAGCTTTCTTT. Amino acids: CASSRTGRAPEAFF.

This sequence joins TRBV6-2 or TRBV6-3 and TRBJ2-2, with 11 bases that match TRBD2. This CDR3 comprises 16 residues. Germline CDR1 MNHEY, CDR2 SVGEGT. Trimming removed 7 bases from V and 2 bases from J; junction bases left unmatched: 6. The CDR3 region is CASKTLAGGNTGELFF. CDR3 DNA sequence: TGTGCCAGCAAAACCCTAGCGGGGGGTAACACCGGGGAGCTGTTTTTT.